This T cell receptor (beta chain) was observed in a study of CD8+CD57+ T cells in acquired aplastic anemia. Study as a whole: Sorted cells (CD4+ and CD8+) yielded DNA amounts that averaged approximately 3.2 ug. Average CD4+ read depth in healthy donors was 10 million to 12 million reads.

Profiling that covered TCR beta VDJ and CDR3 relied on genomic DNA as its template. TCRdb processed the reads anew with MiXCR; each CDR3 protein has one entry. The profile shows more than 150,000 distinct CDR3 sequences, 40% to 50% of them singletons. The table lists this clonotype with many counts. The sequencing input was sorted CD4+, CD8+, or CD8+CD57+ T cells (not recorded which) from PBMCs. This receptor was taken from a human donor in good health.

CDR3 amino acids: CSATPQTYQETQYF. The CDR3 DNA is TGCAGTGCTACCCCCCAAACTTATCAAGAGACCCAGTACTTC. V gene TRBV20-1 combines with J gene TRBJ2-5, with D unclear. This CDR3 is 14 amino acids long. Germline CDR1 is DFQATT and CDR2 is SNEGSKA (reference sequence). V gave up 4 bases and J gave up 2 bases, with 14 bases separating them.